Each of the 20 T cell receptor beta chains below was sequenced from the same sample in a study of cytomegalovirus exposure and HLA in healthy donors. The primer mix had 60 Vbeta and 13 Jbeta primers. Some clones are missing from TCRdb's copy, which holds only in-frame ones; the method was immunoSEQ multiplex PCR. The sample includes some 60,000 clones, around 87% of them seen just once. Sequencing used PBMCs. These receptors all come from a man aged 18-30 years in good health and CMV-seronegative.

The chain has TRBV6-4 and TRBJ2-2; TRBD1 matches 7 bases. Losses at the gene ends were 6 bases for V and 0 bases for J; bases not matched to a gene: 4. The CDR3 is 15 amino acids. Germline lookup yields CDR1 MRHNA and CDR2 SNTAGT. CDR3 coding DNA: TGTGCCAGCAGCCCAGGGACAGCGAACACCGGGGAGCTGTTTTTT. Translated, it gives CASSPGTANTGELFF.

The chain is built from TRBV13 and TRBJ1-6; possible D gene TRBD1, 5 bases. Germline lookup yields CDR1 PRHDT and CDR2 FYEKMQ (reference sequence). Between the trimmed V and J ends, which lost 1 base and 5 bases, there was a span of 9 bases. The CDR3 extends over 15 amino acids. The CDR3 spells CASSLALTDNSPLHF. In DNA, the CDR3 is TGTGCCAGCAGCTTAGCGTTGACAGATAATTCACCCCTCCACTTT.

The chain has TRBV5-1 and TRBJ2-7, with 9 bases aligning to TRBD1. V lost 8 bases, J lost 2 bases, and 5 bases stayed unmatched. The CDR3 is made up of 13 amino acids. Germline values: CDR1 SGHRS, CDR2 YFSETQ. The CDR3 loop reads CASRTGAPYEQYF. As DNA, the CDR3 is TGCGCCAGTAGGACAGGGGCGCCCTACGAGCAGTACTTC.

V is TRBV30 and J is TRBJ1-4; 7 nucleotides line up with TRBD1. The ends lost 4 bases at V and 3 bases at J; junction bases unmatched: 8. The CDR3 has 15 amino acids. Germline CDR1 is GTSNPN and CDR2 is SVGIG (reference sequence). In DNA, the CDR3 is TGTGCCTGGAACCCCACAGGGGAGGCTAATGAAAAACTGTTTTTT. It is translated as CAWNPTGEANEKLFF.

The DNA of the CDR3 is TGTGCTAGTGGTTTGATAGTGAACACTGAAGCTTTCTTT. It yields the protein CASGLIVNTEAFF. The rearrangement uses TRBV12-5 and TRBJ1-1, with D hard to call. The CDR3 length is 13 residues. Looked up from germline, CDR1 is LGHNT and CDR2 is FRNRAP. V lost 2 bases and J 0 bases, leaving 4 bases between the germline ends.

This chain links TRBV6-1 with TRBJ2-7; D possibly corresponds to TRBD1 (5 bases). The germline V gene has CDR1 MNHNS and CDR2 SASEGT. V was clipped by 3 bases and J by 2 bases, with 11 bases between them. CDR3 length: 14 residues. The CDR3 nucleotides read TGTGCCAGCAGTGATCAGGGCGGACCCTACGAGCAGTACTTC. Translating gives CASSDQGGPYEQYF.

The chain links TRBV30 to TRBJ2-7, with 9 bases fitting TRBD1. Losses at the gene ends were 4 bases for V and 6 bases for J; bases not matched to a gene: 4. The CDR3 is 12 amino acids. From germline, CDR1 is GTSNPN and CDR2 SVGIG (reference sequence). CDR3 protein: CAWIGQGPEQYF. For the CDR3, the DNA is TGTGCCTGGATTGGACAGGGGCCCGAGCAGTACTTC. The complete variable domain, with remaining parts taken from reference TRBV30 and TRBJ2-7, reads SQTIHQWPATLVQPVGSPLSLECTVEGTSNPNLYWYRQAAGRGLQLLFYSVGIGQISSEVPQNLSASRPQDRQFILSSKKLLLSDSGFYLCAWIGQGPEQYFGPGTRLTVT.

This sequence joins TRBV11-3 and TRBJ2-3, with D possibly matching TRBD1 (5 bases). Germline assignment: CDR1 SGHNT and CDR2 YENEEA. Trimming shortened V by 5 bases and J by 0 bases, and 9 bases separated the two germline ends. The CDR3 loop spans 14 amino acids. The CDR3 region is CASSNDRSTDTQYF. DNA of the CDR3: TGTGCCAGCAGCAATGACAGAAGCACAGATACGCAGTATTTT.

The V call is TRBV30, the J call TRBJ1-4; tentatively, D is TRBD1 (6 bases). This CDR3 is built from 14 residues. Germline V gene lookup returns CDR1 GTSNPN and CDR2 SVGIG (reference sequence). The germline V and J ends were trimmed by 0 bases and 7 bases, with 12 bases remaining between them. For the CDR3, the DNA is TGTGCCTGGAGTGTAGGTCAGGGGATTGAAAAACTGTTTTTT. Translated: CAWSVGQGIEKLFF.

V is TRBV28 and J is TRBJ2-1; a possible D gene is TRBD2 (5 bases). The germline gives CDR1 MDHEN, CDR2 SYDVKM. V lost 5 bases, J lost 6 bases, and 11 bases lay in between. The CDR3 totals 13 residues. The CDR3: CASSLGLFNEQFF. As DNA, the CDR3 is TGTGCCAGCAGTCTCGGACTGTTCAATGAGCAGTTCTTC. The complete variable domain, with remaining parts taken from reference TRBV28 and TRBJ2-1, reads DVKVTQSSRYLVKRTGEKVFLECVQDMDHENMFWYRQDPGLGLRLIYFSYDVKMKEKGDIPEGYSVSREKKERFSLILESASTNQTSMYLCASSLGLFNEQFFGPGTRLTVL.

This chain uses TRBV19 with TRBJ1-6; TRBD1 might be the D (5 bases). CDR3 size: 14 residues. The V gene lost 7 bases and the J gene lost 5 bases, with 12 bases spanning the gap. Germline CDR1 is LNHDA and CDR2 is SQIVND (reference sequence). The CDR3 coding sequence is TGTGCCAGTACGTTTGACAGCCATAATTCACCCCTCCACTTT. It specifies CASTFDSHNSPLHF.

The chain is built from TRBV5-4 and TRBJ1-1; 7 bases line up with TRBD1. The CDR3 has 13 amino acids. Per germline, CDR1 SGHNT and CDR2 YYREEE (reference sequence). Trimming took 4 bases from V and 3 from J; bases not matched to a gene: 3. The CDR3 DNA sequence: TGTGCCAGCAGCCCGGGACAGTACACTGAAGCTTTCTTT. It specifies CASSPGQYTEAFF.

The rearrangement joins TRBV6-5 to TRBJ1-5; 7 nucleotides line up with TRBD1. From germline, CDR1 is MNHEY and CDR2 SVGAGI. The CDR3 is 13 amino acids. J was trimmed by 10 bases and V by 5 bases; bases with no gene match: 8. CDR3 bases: TGTGCCAGCAGTGGACAGGCCCTATCCCCCCAGCATTTT. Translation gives CASSGQALSPQHF.

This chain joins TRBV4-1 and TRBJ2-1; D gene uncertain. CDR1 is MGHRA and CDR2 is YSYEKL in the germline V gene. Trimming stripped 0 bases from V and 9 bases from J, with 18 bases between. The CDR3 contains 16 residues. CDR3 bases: TGCGCCAGCAGCCAAGAAGAATCTAGAAAGAAAGGTGAGCAGTTCTTC. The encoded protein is CASSQEESRKKGEQFF.

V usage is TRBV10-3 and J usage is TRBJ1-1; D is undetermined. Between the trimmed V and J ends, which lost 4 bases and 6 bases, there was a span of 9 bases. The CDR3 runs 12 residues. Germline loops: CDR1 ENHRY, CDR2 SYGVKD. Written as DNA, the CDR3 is TGTGCCATCAGTGGAGGGATAGCTGAAGCTTTCTTT. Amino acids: CAISGGIAEAFF.

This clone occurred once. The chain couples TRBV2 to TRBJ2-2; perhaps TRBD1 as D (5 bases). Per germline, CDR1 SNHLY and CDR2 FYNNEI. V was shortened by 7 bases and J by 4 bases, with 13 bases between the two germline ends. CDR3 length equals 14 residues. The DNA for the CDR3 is TGTGCCAGCAAGGCAGGGTGGGGCACCGGGGAGCTGTTTTTT. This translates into CASKAGWGTGELFF. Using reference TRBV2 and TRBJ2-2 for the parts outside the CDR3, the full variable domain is EPEVTQTPSHQVTQMGQEVILRCVPISNHLYFYWYRQILGQKVEFLVSFYNNEISEKSEIFDDQFSVERPDGSNFTLKIRSTKLEDSAMYFCASKAGWGTGELFFGEGSRLTVL.

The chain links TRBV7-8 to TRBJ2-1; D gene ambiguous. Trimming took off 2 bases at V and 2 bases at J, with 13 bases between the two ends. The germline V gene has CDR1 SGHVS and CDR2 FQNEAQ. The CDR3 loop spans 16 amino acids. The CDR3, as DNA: TGTGCCAGCAGCTTAATTGGTGCGGCCGCCTACAATGAGCAGTTCTTC. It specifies CASSLIGAAAYNEQFF.

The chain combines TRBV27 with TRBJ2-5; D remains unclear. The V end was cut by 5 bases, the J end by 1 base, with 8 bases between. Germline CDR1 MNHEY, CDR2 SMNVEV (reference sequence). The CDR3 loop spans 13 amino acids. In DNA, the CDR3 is TGTGCCAGCAGTCCCCGGGTCCAAGAGACCCAGTACTTC. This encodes CASSPRVQETQYF.

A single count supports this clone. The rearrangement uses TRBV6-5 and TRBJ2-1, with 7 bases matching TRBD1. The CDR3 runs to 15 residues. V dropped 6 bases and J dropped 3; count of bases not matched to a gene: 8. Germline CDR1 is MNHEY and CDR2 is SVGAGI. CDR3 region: CASRRGQGDYNEQFF. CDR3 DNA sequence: TGTGCCAGCAGAAGGGGGCAGGGGGACTACAATGAGCAGTTCTTC.

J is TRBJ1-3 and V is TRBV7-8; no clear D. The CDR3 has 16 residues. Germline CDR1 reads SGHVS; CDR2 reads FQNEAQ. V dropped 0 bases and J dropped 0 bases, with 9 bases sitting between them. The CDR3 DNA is TGTGCCAGCAGCTTAGCGACTGCTAGCTCTGGAAACACCATATATTTT. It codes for CASSLATASSGNTIYF.